A single sample is the source of the 2 T cell receptor beta chains below, sequenced in a study of PD-1 blockade in classical Hodgkin lymphoma (dated by TCRdb to the early 2020s). The library was generated by the immunoSEQ multiplex PCR assay. The table comes from immuneACCESS by way of TCRdb, which keeps in-frame sequences with V and J called. Part of the clones is missing from these tables; in studies checked, under half for an unresolved V gene and the rest for unknown reasons. The sample records roughly 8,100 clones, around 86% of which are singletons. The ten largest clones take up roughly 1.7% of the sample. Read against the paper, the sample's time point label means: cycle 1 day 1 (C1D1), immediately before nivolumab initiation. Relapse after autologous stem cell transplantation had occurred in all trial patients, and cohorts A, B and C were distinguished by prior brentuximab vedotin exposure. A Miltenyi CD4+ T cell isolation kit was used for magnetic negative selection to purify CD4+ T cells from thawed PBMCs.

This sample comprised CD4+ T cells from blood, obtained at baseline. The source of these receptors is a human donor with classical Hodgkin lymphoma.

This clone was observed a single time. The chain has TRBV6-6 and TRBJ1-1; 8 nucleotides agree with TRBD1. V trimming: 5 bases; J trimming: 1 base; junction bases outside the gene matches: 3. CDR1 and CDR2 from the germline V gene are MNHNY and SVGAGI (reference sequence). The CDR3 totals 14 residues. The CDR3 region has the DNA TGTGCCAGCAGTCGCGACAGGGGGAACACTGAAGCTTTCTTT. The encoded protein is CASSRDRGNTEAFF.

CDR3 nucleotides: TGTGCCAGCAGCGTAGCCGTAGGATACGAGCAGTACTTC. It yields the protein CASSVAVGYEQYF. The V call is TRBV9, the J call TRBJ2-7; D is uncertain. Germline assignment: CDR1 SGDLS and CDR2 YYNGEE. The V gene lost 0 bases and the J gene lost 4 bases, with 8 bases spanning the gap. This CDR3 has 13 residues.